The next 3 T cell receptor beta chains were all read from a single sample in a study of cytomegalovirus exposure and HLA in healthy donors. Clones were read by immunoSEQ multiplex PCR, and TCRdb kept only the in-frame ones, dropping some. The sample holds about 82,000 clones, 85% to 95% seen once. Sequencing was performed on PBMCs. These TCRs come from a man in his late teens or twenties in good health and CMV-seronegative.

CDR3 in amino acids: CASSTTRGLSYGYTF. The DNA for the CDR3 is TGTGCCAGCTCTACGACGCGGGGGCTCAGCTATGGCTACACCTTC. The chain carries TRBV2 and TRBJ1-2; perhaps TRBD1 as D (6 bases). The CDR3 contains 15 residues. Germline CDR1 SNHLY, CDR2 FYNNEI. V was shortened by 8 bases and J by 4 bases, with 20 bases between the two germline ends.

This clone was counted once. The CDR3 sequence is CAISDSRGGGAFANEQFF. The CDR3 DNA sequence: TGTGCCATCAGTGATTCTAGGGGAGGGGGGGCCTTTGCGAATGAGCAGTTCTTC. The chain has TRBV10-3 and TRBJ2-1, with TRBD2 as a possible D gene (7 bases). Trimming removed 3 bases from V and 7 bases from J, with 25 bases in between. The CDR3 has 18 residues. CDR1 is ENHRY and CDR2 is SYGVKD in the germline V gene.

The CDR3 DNA is TGTGCCAGCAGCCCCGACAGTATTTGGGGCTACACCTTC. It codes for CASSPDSIWGYTF. The chain carries TRBV9 and TRBJ1-2; possibly TRBD1 for D (5 bases). Deletions cut 4 bases from V and 8 bases from J, with 15 bases between. The germline gives CDR1 SGDLS, CDR2 YYNGEE. The CDR3 contains 13 residues.